Sequencing of this TCR beta chain was carried out in a study of blood T cells in healthy people across ages. Study results and caveats: Possibly confounding the expanded clonotype changes was the fact that donor CMV status was unknown.

With regard to this clonotype: The target antigen is unknown.

For the second PCR, which ran for about 7 to 11 cycles, a sample-barcoded 5' primer and a J-beta primer mix were used. TCRdb analysed the 5' RACE reads with MiXCR anew, one entry per CDR3 protein. This table holds about 720,000 distinct CDR3 sequences, more than 20% found once. This CDR3 spans 14 amino acids. Germline V gene lookup returns CDR1 MDHEN and CDR2 SYDVKM. The ends lost 8 bases at V and 8 bases at J; junction bases unmatched: 10. The same data also went into a second study, on T cells of mothers and their children.

The receptor was isolated from a boy aged 5 to 17 in good health. This rearrangement joins TRBV28 to TRBJ2-1; 9 bases map to TRBD2. Sequenced input: blood. CDR3: CASGRRGGSYEQFF. The CDR3 DNA reads TGTGCCAGCGGTAGGCGGGGGGGGAGCTATGAGCAGTTCTTC.